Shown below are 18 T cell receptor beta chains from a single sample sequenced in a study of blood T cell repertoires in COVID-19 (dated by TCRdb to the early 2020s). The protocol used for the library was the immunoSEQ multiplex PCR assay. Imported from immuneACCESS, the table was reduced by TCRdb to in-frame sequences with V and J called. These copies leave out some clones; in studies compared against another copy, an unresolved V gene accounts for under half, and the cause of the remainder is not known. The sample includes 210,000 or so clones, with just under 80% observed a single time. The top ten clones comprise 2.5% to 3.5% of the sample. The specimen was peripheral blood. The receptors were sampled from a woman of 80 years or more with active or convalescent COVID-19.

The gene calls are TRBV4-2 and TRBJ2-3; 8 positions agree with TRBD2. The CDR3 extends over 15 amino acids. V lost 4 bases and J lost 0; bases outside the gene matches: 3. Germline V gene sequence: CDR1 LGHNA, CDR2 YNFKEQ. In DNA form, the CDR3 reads TGTGCCAGCAGCCCTAGCGGGTATAGCACAGATACGCAGTATTTT. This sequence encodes CASSPSGYSTDTQYF.

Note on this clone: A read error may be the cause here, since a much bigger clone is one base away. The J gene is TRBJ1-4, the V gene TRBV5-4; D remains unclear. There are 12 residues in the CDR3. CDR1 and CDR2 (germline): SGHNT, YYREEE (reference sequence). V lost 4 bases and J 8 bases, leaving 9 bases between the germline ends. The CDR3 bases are TGTGCCAGCAGCCCGGAGGGAGAAAAACTGTTTTTT. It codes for CASSPEGEKLFF.

The CDR3 protein is CAWGVGGYEQYF. The CDR3 region has the DNA TGTGCCTGGGGAGTGGGGGGTTACGAGCAGTACTTC. J is TRBJ2-7 and V is TRBV30, with TRBD2 as a possible D gene (6 bases). The CDR3 has 12 amino acids. Germline V gene data show CDR1 as GTSNPN and CDR2 as SVGIG (reference sequence). V dropped 5 bases and J dropped 4 bases, with 12 bases sitting between them.

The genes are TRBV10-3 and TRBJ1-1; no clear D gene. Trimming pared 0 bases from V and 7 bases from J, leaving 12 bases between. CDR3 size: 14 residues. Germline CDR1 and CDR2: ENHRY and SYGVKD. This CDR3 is CAISESSGEGEAFF. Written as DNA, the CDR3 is TGTGCCATCAGTGAGTCGAGTGGGGAGGGTGAAGCTTTCTTT.

CDR3 sequence (DNA): TGTGCCAGCAGCCCAGGACAGGGGTTAGATCAGCCCCAGCATTTT. Its protein is CASSPGQGLDQPQHF. The J gene is TRBJ1-5, the V gene TRBV27; 9 bases match TRBD1. The junction had 8 bases not matched to a gene; V was cut back by 6 bases and J by 5 bases. CDR1 MNHEY and CDR2 SMNVEV come from the germline V gene (reference sequence). This CDR3 spans 15 amino acids.

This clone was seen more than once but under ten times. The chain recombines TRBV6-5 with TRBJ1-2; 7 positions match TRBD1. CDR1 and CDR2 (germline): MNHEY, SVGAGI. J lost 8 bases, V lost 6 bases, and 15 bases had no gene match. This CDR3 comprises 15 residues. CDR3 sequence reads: CASSRSYTGENGYTF. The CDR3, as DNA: TGTGCCAGCAGCCGTTCCTATACAGGGGAGAACGGCTACACCTTC.

As DNA, the CDR3 is TGTGCCAGCGGCCCCGGACAGGGCTCCGGTCAGCCCCAGCATTTT. This translates into CASGPGQGSGQPQHF. This chain links TRBV6-2 or TRBV6-3 with TRBJ1-5, with 8 nucleotides matching TRBD1. V shed 8 bases and J 6 bases; nucleotides not matched to a gene: 12. The CDR3 is made up of 15 amino acids. CDR1 and CDR2 (germline): MNHEY, SVGEGT.

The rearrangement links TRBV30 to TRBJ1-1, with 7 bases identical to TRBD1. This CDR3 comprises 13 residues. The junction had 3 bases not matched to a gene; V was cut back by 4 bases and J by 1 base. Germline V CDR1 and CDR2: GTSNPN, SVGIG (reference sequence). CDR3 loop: CAWKTGANTEAFF. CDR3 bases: TGTGCCTGGAAAACAGGGGCGAACACTGAAGCTTTCTTT. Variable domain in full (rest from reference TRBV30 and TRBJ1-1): SQTIHQWPATLVQPVGSPLSLECTVEGTSNPNLYWYRQAAGRGLQLLFYSVGIGQISSEVPQNLSASRPQDRQFILSSKKLLLSDSGFYLCAWKTGANTEAFFGQGTRLTVV.

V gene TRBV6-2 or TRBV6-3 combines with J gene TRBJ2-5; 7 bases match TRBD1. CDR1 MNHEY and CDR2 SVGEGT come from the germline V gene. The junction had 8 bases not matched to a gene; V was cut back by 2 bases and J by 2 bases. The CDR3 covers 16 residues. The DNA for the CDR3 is TGTGCCAGCAGTTACCCTCGCAGGGGGAATCAAGAGACCCAGTACTTC. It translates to CASSYPRRGNQETQYF.

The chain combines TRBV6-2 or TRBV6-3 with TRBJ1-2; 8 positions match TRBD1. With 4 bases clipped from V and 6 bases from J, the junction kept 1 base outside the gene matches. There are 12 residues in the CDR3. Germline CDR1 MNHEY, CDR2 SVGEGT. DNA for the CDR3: TGTGCCAGCAGTTGGACAGGGAATGGCTACACCTTC. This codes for CASSWTGNGYTF.

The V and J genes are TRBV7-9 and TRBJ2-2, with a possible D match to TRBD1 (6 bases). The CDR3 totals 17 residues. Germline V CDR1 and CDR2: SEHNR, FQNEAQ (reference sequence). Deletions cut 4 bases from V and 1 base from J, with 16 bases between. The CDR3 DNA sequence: TGTGCCAGCAGCTCTCACCCCGGGACACTGAACACCGGGGAGCTGTTTTTT. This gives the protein CASSSHPGTLNTGELFF.

The CDR3, as DNA: TGTGCCTGGAGTGCAGGGAGGGTGGTTACTGAAGCTTTCTTT. Amino acids: CAWSAGRVVTEAFF. V is TRBV30 and J is TRBJ1-1; a possible D gene is TRBD1 (5 bases). With 1 base removed from V and 5 bases from J, the gap between germline ends came to 14 bases. The germline CDR1 and CDR2 sequences are GTSNPN and SVGIG (reference sequence). The CDR3 extends over 14 amino acids.

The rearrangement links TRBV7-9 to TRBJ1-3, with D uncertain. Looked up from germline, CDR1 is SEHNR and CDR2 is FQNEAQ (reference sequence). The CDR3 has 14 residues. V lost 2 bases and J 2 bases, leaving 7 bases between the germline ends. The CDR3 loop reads CASSLPGTGNTIYF. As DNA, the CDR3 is TGTGCCAGCAGCTTACCGGGTACTGGAAACACCATATATTTT.

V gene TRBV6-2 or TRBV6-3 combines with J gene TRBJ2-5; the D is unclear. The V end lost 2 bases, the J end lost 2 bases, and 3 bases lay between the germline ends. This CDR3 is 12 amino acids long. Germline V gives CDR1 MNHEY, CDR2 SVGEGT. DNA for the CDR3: TGTGCCAGCAGTTACCATCAAGAGACCCAGTACTTC. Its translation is CASSYHQETQYF.

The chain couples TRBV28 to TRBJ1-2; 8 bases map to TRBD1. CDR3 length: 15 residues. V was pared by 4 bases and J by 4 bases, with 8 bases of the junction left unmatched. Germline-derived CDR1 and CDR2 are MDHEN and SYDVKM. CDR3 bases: TGTGCCAGCAGTTATCCGACAGGGGCGGCCTATGGCTACACCTTC. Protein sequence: CASSYPTGAAYGYTF.

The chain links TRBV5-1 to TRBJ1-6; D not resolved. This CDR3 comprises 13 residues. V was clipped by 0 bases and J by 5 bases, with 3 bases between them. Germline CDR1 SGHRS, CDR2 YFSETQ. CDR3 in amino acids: CASSLANNSPLHF. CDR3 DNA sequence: TGCGCCAGCAGCTTGGCCAATAATTCACCCCTCCACTTT.

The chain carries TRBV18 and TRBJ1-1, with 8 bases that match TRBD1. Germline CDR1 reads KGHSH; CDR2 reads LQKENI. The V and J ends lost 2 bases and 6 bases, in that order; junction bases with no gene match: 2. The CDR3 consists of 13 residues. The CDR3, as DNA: TGTGCCAGCTCACCAGCGGGACAGGCTGAAGCTTTCTTT. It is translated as CASSPAGQAEAFF.

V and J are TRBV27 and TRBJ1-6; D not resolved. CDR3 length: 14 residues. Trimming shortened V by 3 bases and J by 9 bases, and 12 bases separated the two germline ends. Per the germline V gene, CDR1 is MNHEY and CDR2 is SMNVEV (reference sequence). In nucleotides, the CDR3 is TGTGCCAGCAGTTTCGCGGTAGGCGGTTCACCCCTCCACTTT. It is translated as CASSFAVGGSPLHF.